This TCR beta chain was identified during a study of blood T cell repertoires in COVID-19. How the authors handled the data: Quantification of nucleated cells was approximated via reference gene primer amplification. Using immunoSEQ multiplex PCR, the repertoire was profiled, and TCRdb retains in-frame clones only, with some absent. V, J and clone size reflect that table, while D and trimming were determined from the DNA. Of nearly 300,000 clones in the sample, roughly nine tenths were seen once. The CDR3 is made up of 16 amino acids. Germline CDR1 reads SEHNR; CDR2 reads FQNEAQ (reference sequence). The germline V and J ends were trimmed by 1 base and 3 bases, with 15 bases remaining between them.

Sequencing input: PBMCs or T cells enriched from blood (not recorded which). The sequence was collected from a woman aged 50 to 60 who had been exposed to COVID-19. The rearrangement joins TRBV7-9 to TRBJ1-1; D is perhaps TRBD1 (5 bases). CDR3 DNA: TGTGCCAGCAGCTTAGATAGGGTAACGGGGGACACTGAAGCTTTCTTT. Its protein product is CASSLDRVTGDTEAFF.